The clone carrying this T cell receptor (beta chain) was seen only once. Antigen: not known. V lost 6 bases to trimming and J lost 7 bases; unmatched junction nucleotides: 12. The V gene's germline CDR1 is GTSNPN and CDR2 SVGIG (reference sequence). The CDR3 contains 14 residues. The data stem from a study of T cell repertoires and HLA-DP antigens. Study in general: Pre-culture CD4+ samples used roughly 1,200 ng DNA versus 200 to 250 ng for CD137+CD4+ sorts.

General study points: Pre-culture clonality, approximately 0.04, was far below sorted CD137+ clonality of roughly 0.42. Against one allele, clones undetected before culture averaged approximately 36%; against the other, approximately 51%.

The PCR primers covered 54 TRBV and 13 TRBJ segments. TCRdb keeps only in-frame clones here, not all; method: immunoSEQ multiplex PCR. The sample contains around 90,000 clones, approximately 86% of which appear only once. V and J are TRBV30 and TRBJ2-3; 8 bases align to TRBD2. The clonotype originates from a man in his fifties in good health and CMV-seronegative. The material sequenced was CD4+ T cells from PBMCs. CDR3 sequence (DNA): TGTGCCTGCTCTTGGGACGGGGGGGCGTATACGCAGTATTTT. This gives the protein CACSWDGGAYTQYF.